The rows below give T cell receptor beta chains drawn from one sample of a study of blood T cell repertoires in COVID-19. TCRdb's table, derived via immunoSEQ multiplex PCR, lists solely in-frame clones and lacks some. The data show approximately 80,000 clones, around 90% seen once. Sequenced: peripheral blood. All receptors come from a human donor in a cohort sampled during active COVID-19. Both conserved end residues are part of each CDR3. A D gene is named only where the DNA matches it firmly. Only some rows state a clone size, as once, few, many or a class for expanded clones.

d_gene | j_gene | v_gene | abundance | CDR3nt | CDR3aa
TRBD1 | TRBJ2-1 | TRBV6-5 | . | TGTGCCAGCAGTTACGATCGGGACAGCTACAATGAGCAGTTCTTC | CASSYDRDSYNEQFF
. | TRBJ2-7 | TRBV5-1 | . | TGCGCCAGCAGCTACAGTATGTACGAGCAGTACTTC | CASSYSMYEQYF
. | TRBJ1-5 | TRBV29-1 | . | TGCAGCGTTACAGTAGGGGGGGGCAATCAGCCCCAGCATTTT | CSVTVGGGNQPQHF
. | TRBJ2-7 | TRBV19 | . | TGTGCCAGTACAGGTAGCGGAAGATACGAGCAGTACTTC | CASTGSGRYEQYF
TRBD1 | TRBJ2-7 | TRBV4-2 | . | TGTGCCAGCAGCCTAACAGGGGGAGACATTTACGAGCAGTACTTC | CASSLTGGDIYEQYF
TRBD1 | TRBJ2-2 | TRBV18 | . | TGTGCCAGCTCACCCCTCGGACAGGGGAACACCGGGGAGCTGTTTTTT | CASSPLGQGNTGELFF
. | TRBJ1-2 | TRBV29-1 | . | TGCAGCGTTGTTAGGACAGATAACTATGGCTACACCTTC | CSVVRTDNYGYTF
. | TRBJ1-2 | TRBV28 | . | TGTGCCAGCAGGCCGCGCGCCAGGGGAAAGATTGGCTACACCTTC | CASRPRARGKIGYTF
TRBD1 | TRBJ2-7 | TRBV29-1 | . | TGCAGCGTTGATGAGGGGACAGAGTCCTACGAGCAGTACTTC | CSVDEGTESYEQYF
. | TRBJ2-3 | TRBV5-1 | . | TGCGCCAGCAGCTTGGGCGGGAGCACAGATACGCAGTATTTT | CASSLGGSTDTQYF
. | TRBJ1-5 | TRBV6-6 | . | TGTGCCAGCAGTTACGGGGGCGGTCAGCCCCAGCATTTT | CASSYGGGQPQHF
. | TRBJ2-7 | TRBV11-3 | . | TGTGCCAGCAGCTTAGATGTGGATGACCCCTCCGACACCCGTAATTATGAGCAGTACTTC | CASSLDVDDPSDTRNYEQYF
. | TRBJ2-5 | TRBV5-1 | . | TGCGCCAGCAGCTTGTACGCGGCGGGGAGCACAGAGACCCAGTACTTC | CASSLYAAGSTETQYF
. | TRBJ1-1 | TRBV28 | . | TGTGCCAGCAGGGGTCCGCCGGGAACTGAAGCTTTCTTT | CASRGPPGTEAFF
TRBD1 | TRBJ2-7 | TRBV23-1 | once | TGCGCCAGCAGCGAACCGGCGGACAGGGGGCAAGAGCAGTACTTC | CASSEPADRGQEQYF
. | TRBJ2-2 | TRBV5-1 | . | TGCGCCAGCAGCTTCAGGGCGAACACCGGGGAGCTGTTTTTT | CASSFRANTGELFF
. | TRBJ2-5 | TRBV19 | . | TGTGCCAGTAGTGCGATTGGGGGGCAAGAGACCCAGTACTTC | CASSAIGGQETQYF
. | TRBJ2-2 | TRBV7-6 | . | TGTGCCAGCAGCTTGAGCACCGGGGAGCTGTTTTTT | CASSLSTGELFF
TRBD1 | TRBJ2-7 | TRBV7-9 | . | TGTGCCAGCAGCCACTCCGACAGGGCTGGAGGCGAGCAGTACTTC | CASSHSDRAGGEQYF
TRBD1 | TRBJ1-1 | TRBV5-5 | . | TGTGCCAGCAGCCGGGCGACAGGGGACACTGAAGCTTTCTTT | CASSRATGDTEAFF
. | TRBJ2-1 | TRBV7-9 | . | TGTGCCCTTGCCCAGAATGAGCAGTTCTTC | CALAQNEQFF
TRBD1 | TRBJ1-4 | TRBV3-1/TRBV3-2 | . | TGTGCCAGCAGCCTCCCCGGGGAGGGACAGGGGCCCGAAAAACTGTTTTTT | CASSLPGEGQGPEKLFF
. | TRBJ2-3 | TRBV9 | once | TGTGCCAGCAGCGTAGTAGACACACGCACAGATACGCAGTATTTT | CASSVVDTRTDTQYF
TRBD1 | TRBJ2-2 | TRBV6-5 | . | TGTGCCAGCAGTAGACAGGGGACGAACACCGGGGAGCTGTTTTTT | CASSRQGTNTGELFF
. | TRBJ1-2 | TRBV27 | once | TGTGCCAGCAGTTTCTCGGGGTTCCACTATGGCTACACCTTC | CASSFSGFHYGYTF
TRBD2 | TRBJ2-3 | TRBV9 | . | TGTGCCAGCAGCGTTTCTAGCGGGGTCTCGGATACGCAGTATTTT | CASSVSSGVSDTQYF
TRBD1 | TRBJ1-2 | TRBV10-3 | . | TGTGCCATCAGTGCTCATTACGGACAGGTGATTTATGGCTACACCTTC | CAISAHYGQVIYGYTF
. | TRBJ2-3 | TRBV3-1/TRBV3-2 | . | TGTGCCAGCAGCCAAGGTATAGATACGCAGTATTTT | CASSQGIDTQYF
TRBD1 | TRBJ1-2 | TRBV10-3 | . | TGTGCCATCCTCGACAGGGCCCCCAACTATGGCTACACCTTC | CAILDRAPNYGYTF
. | TRBJ1-4 | TRBV7-9 | . | TGTGCCAGCAGCCGTATACAAGGGGGAACTAATGAAAAACTGTTTTTT | CASSRIQGGTNEKLFF
TRBD2 | TRBJ2-3 | TRBV2 | . | TGTGCCAGCAGTGAGGGAGGGAGTAGCACAGATACGCAGTATTTT | CASSEGGSSTDTQYF
TRBD2 | TRBJ2-3 | TRBV2 | . | TGTGCCAGCAGAGTAGCGGGGGGCGGGACAGATACGCAGTATTTT | CASRVAGGGTDTQYF
. | TRBJ1-2 | TRBV27 | . | TGTGCCAGCAGTTTACAGACAGCCACAGTCCCCTACGGCTACACCTTC | CASSLQTATVPYGYTF
TRBD1 | TRBJ1-1 | TRBV18 | . | TGTGCCAGCTCACCACCGGACAGGCAGGGCACTGAAGCTTTCTTT | CASSPPDRQGTEAFF
. | TRBJ1-1 | TRBV27 | . | TGTGCCAGCAGTTTTGTGACGGGAGCTGAAGCTTTCTTT | CASSFVTGAEAFF
TRBD2 | TRBJ2-7 | TRBV18 | . | TGTGCCAGCTCACCTGGACTAGCGGGAGTCTACGAGCAGTACTTC | CASSPGLAGVYEQYF
. | TRBJ2-7 | TRBV7-3 | once | TGTGCCAGCAGCTTAAGCGTTGGCGGGGAGTCCGAGCAGTACTTC | CASSLSVGGESEQYF
TRBD1 | TRBJ2-5 | TRBV19 | . | TGTGCCAGTAGTATTATGACAGGGGCTTCGTTTTTGGGGGAGACCCAGTACTTC | CASSIMTGASFLGETQYF
. | TRBJ2-1 | TRBV25-1 | . | TGTGCCAGCAGTTTAACAGGACAGAACAATGAGCAGTTCTTC | CASSLTGQNNEQFF
TRBD1 | TRBJ1-5 | TRBV7-9 | . | TGTGCCAGCAGCTTATACCTCGCTGGGACAGGACTTGATCAGCCCCAGCATTTT | CASSLYLAGTGLDQPQHF
TRBD2 | TRBJ2-7 | TRBV6-1 | . | TGTGCCAGCAGTGAATGGAGTAGCGGGGGACGATACGAGCAGTACTTC | CASSEWSSGGRYEQYF
TRBD1 | TRBJ2-1 | TRBV11-2 | . | TGTGCCAGCAGCGCTGGACAGGGTTCCTACAATGAGCAGTTCTTC | CASSAGQGSYNEQFF
. | TRBJ2-7 | TRBV27 | . | TGTGCCAGCAGTTTGGACACCTCAAGCTCCTACGAGCAGTACTTC | CASSLDTSSSYEQYF
. | TRBJ2-6 | TRBV3-1/TRBV3-2 | . | TGTGCCAGCAGCCAAGGCAAAGGGGTTTCTGGGGCCAACGTCCTGACTTTC | CASSQGKGVSGANVLTF
. | TRBJ1-6 | TRBV19 | . | TGTGCCAGTAGTACGCAGGGTTCTGATTCACCCCTCCACTTT | CASSTQGSDSPLHF
TRBD1 | TRBJ1-2 | TRBV19 | . | TGTGCCAGTAGTAATACCGGGACAGTCAACTATGGCTACACCTTC | CASSNTGTVNYGYTF
. | TRBJ1-6 | TRBV5-1 | . | TGCGCCAGCAGCGCCCTTTCGGTTGAAAATTCACCCCTCCACTTT | CASSALSVENSPLHF
. | TRBJ1-4 | TRBV12-3/TRBV12-4 | . | TGTGCCAGCAGTTGGGGCGCTAATGAAAAACTGTTTTTT | CASSWGANEKLFF
TRBD1 | TRBJ1-5 | TRBV3-1/TRBV3-2 | . | TGTGCCAGCAGCCTGGGGACAGGGAATCAGCCCCAGCATTTT | CASSLGTGNQPQHF
. | TRBJ2-4 | TRBV9 | . | TGTGCCAGCAGCGTAGGGGTAACAGAACTAGCCAAAAACATTCAGTACTTC | CASSVGVTELAKNIQYF
TRBD1 | TRBJ1-2 | TRBV11-2 | . | TGTGCCAGCAGCACCCTGACAGGGCCCTCGGTCTATGGCTACACCTTC | CASSTLTGPSVYGYTF
. | TRBJ2-7 | TRBV20-1 | . | TGCAGTGCTAGTAGGTTCGACCAGGGGAATAGGGGCGAGCAGTACTTC | CSASRFDQGNRGEQYF
. | TRBJ2-7 | TRBV7-2 | . | TGTGCCAGCAGCTTAGAAACAGGGAGGGTCTACGAGCAGTACTTC | CASSLETGRVYEQYF
TRBD1 | TRBJ2-5 | TRBV7-2 | once | TGTGCCAGCAGCTCACAGGGGTTGGAAGAGACCCAGTACTTC | CASSSQGLEETQYF
. | TRBJ2-7 | TRBV5-1 | . | TGCGCCAGCAGCTTGGAACTAGTCCCCTACGAGCAGTACTTC | CASSLELVPYEQYF
. | TRBJ1-6 | TRBV28 | . | TGTGCCAGCAGTCCCGACAGGTATTCACCCCTCCACTTT | CASSPDRYSPLHF
. | TRBJ1-1 | TRBV6-5 | . | TGTGCCAGCAGTTTTCAGGCTACGATGAACACTGAAGCTTTCTTT | CASSFQATMNTEAFF